The 24 T cell receptor beta chains given below trace back to one sample, sequenced in a study of cytomegalovirus exposure and HLA in healthy donors. PCR employed 60 Vbeta and 13 Jbeta primers. Here immunoSEQ multiplex PCR was the method, and the copy in TCRdb shows in-frame clones only, minus some. The table lists 150,000 to 200,000 clones, approximately 72% of them singletons. The specimen sequenced was PBMCs. These receptors all stem from a human donor in good health.

This clone was detected only a few times. The CDR3 DNA follows: TGCAGCGTTACCATAAGGGGCTCCTACGAGCAGTACTTC. It is translated as CSVTIRGSYEQYF. The chain is built from TRBV29-1 and TRBJ2-7; possibly TRBD1 for D (5 bases). The CDR3 spans 13 residues. Germline loops: CDR1 SQVTM, CDR2 ANQGSEA. The V and J ends lost 5 bases and 0 bases respectively, with 11 bases between them.

This clone turned up a few times. This chain joins TRBV4-3 and TRBJ1-1, with D unresolved. This CDR3 is built from 14 residues. V lost 6 bases to trimming and J lost 7 bases, with 18 bases between them. Germline loops: CDR1 LGHNA, CDR2 YSLEER. The DNA for the CDR3 is TGCGCCAGCAGACGAGATGCAGGTTATGGTGAAGCTTTCTTT. It encodes CASRRDAGYGEAFF.

A word on this clone: At one boundary the junction diverges from the germline segment, which might be a read error. The V call is TRBV7-2, the J call TRBJ2-2; D may be TRBD1 (6 bases). In germline, CDR1 is SGHTA, CDR2 FQGNSA. This CDR3 spans 16 amino acids. CDR3 nucleotide sequence: TGTGCCAGCAGCCAAACAGGGAATAGGGACACCGGGGAGCTGTCTTTT. It yields the protein CASSQTGNRDTGELSF.

The chain links TRBV19 to TRBJ2-5, with D possibly TRBD1 on 5 matching bases. The germline V and J ends were trimmed by 1 base and 2 bases, with 5 bases remaining between them. CDR3 size: 13 residues. The germline V gene encodes CDR1 LNHDA and CDR2 SQIVND (reference sequence). The CDR3 region has the DNA TGTGCCAGTAGTATAGGACAGCAAGAGACCCAGTACTTC. Protein sequence: CASSIGQQETQYF.

This chain connects TRBV4-2 to TRBJ1-2; the D gene is possibly TRBD1 (5 bases). Germline V gene data show CDR1 as LGHNA and CDR2 as YNFKEQ. This CDR3 region has 14 residues. Trimming removed 3 bases from V and 3 bases from J, with 11 bases in between. CDR3 nucleotide sequence: TGTGCCAGCAGCCAGGAGGGCAGGGACTATGGCTACACCTTC. Protein product: CASSQEGRDYGYTF.

This clone was seen only once. V usage is TRBV10-3 and J usage is TRBJ2-3; a weak D match, TRBD2 (5 bases). The germline V gene encodes CDR1 ENHRY and CDR2 SYGVKD. Trimming cost V 6 bases and J 2 bases, with 18 bases left between them. The CDR3 runs to 16 residues. CDR3 amino acids: CAISGVSVGVTDTQYF. The CDR3 DNA reads TGTGCCATCAGCGGGGTAAGCGTGGGCGTCACAGATACGCAGTATTTT.

The V and J genes are TRBV5-6 and TRBJ1-3; TRBD1 matches 9 bases. The germline gives CDR1 SGHDT, CDR2 YYEEEE. CDR3 size: 14 residues. Unmatched junction bases numbered 3, after V lost 6 bases and J lost 2 bases. CDR3 region: CASIRQGAGNTIYF. CDR3 sequence (DNA): TGTGCCAGCATAAGACAGGGGGCTGGAAACACCATATATTTT.

The chain is built from TRBV7-9 and TRBJ1-3; 8 bases fit TRBD1. V shed 2 bases and J 9 bases; nucleotides not matched to a gene: 9. The CDR3 consists of 15 residues. Germline assignment: CDR1 SEHNR and CDR2 FQNEAQ (reference sequence). CDR3 residues: CASSLSVQGEITIYF. CDR3 bases: TGTGCCAGCAGCTTAAGTGTACAGGGGGAGATCACCATATATTTT.

Details on this clone: The junction differs from germline at one of its ends, possibly a read error. This chain joins TRBV6-5 and TRBJ1-1, with a tentative D call TRBD1 (5 bases). The CDR3 has 13 amino acids. From germline, CDR1 is MNHEY and CDR2 SVGAGI. The CDR3 loop is CASSYNQGTEAFF. DNA for the CDR3: TGTGCCAGTAGTTACAACCAGGGCACTGAAGCTTTCTTT.

The gene calls are TRBV7-9 and TRBJ1-2; perhaps TRBD1 as D (6 bases). Trimming pared 5 bases from V and 6 bases from J, leaving 22 bases between. The CDR3 spans 16 residues. Germline-derived CDR1 and CDR2 are SEHNR and FQNEAQ (reference sequence). The CDR3: CASSPPPGQPQNGYTF. The CDR3 DNA reads TGTGCCAGCAGCCCTCCCCCCGGACAGCCCCAAAATGGCTACACCTTC. The entire variable domain, with the rest obtained from reference TRBV7-9 and TRBJ1-2, is as follows: DTGVSQNPRHKITKRGQNVTFRCDPISEHNRLYWYRQTLGQGPEFLTYFQNEAQLEKSRLLSDRFSAERPKGSFSTLEIQRTEQGDSAMYLCASSPPPGQPQNGYTFGSGTRLTVV.

The V and J genes are TRBV9 and TRBJ2-5, with 10 nucleotides matching TRBD2. The germline CDR1 and CDR2 sequences are SGDLS and YYNGEE. The CDR3 is 16 residues long. The ends lost 4 bases at V and 5 bases at J; junction bases unmatched: 11. CDR3 amino acids: CASSPRGSGGLETQYF. The CDR3 nucleotides are TGTGCCAGCAGCCCCCGGGGTAGCGGGGGGTTGGAGACCCAGTACTTC.

The chain links TRBV18 to TRBJ1-5, with TRBD1 as a possible D gene (5 bases). The ends were cut back, 4 bases at V and 4 bases at J, with 14 bases in the middle. CDR1 KGHSH and CDR2 LQKENI come from the germline V gene. This CDR3 is 15 amino acids long. The chain's CDR3 is CASSLAGGENQPQHF. The CDR3 nucleotides read TGTGCCAGCTCACTTGCGGGAGGGGAGAATCAGCCCCAGCATTTT.

The V gene is TRBV27, the J gene TRBJ2-7, with 11 bases identical to TRBD1. V lost 6 bases, J lost 5 bases, and 3 bases stayed unmatched. Germline-derived CDR1 and CDR2 are MNHEY and SMNVEV (reference sequence). The CDR3 contains 13 residues. The DNA of the CDR3 is TGTGCCAGCAGCCGGGACAGGGGGAACGAGCAGTACTTC. Amino acid sequence: CASSRDRGNEQYF.

V is TRBV2 and J is TRBJ1-5, with 7 bases that match TRBD1. This CDR3 region has 16 residues. Unmatched junction bases numbered 9, after V lost 6 bases and J lost 1 base. The germline CDR1 and CDR2 sequences are SNHLY and FYNNEI. As DNA, the CDR3 is TGTGCCAGCAGGGGTACTACAGGGGCCAGCAATCAGCCCCAGCATTTT. Translating it yields CASRGTTGASNQPQHF.

V and J are TRBV10-3 and TRBJ1-1; D is perhaps TRBD1 (5 bases). The length of the CDR3 is 14 residues. The V end lost 3 bases, the J end lost 5 bases, and 13 bases lay between the germline ends. CDR1 and CDR2 (germline): ENHRY, SYGVKD. The CDR3 region is CAISDFVGGTEAFF. CDR3 coding DNA: TGTGCCATCAGTGATTTTGTCGGGGGGACTGAAGCTTTCTTT.

This rearrangement joins TRBV6-5 to TRBJ1-1; 8 bases agree with TRBD1. With V trimmed by 0 bases and J by 8 bases, 2 bases remained unmatched. The CDR3 has 13 amino acids. Germline-derived CDR1 and CDR2 are MNHEY and SVGAGI. The CDR3 DNA is TGTGCCAGCAGTTACTCAGACAGGGGAGAAGCTTTCTTT. The encoded protein is CASSYSDRGEAFF.

This sequence joins TRBV5-1 and TRBJ1-1; 7 bases line up with TRBD1. The V segment lost 4 bases and the J segment 5 bases; nucleotides outside the gene matches: 5. CDR3 length: 13 amino acids. Germline CDR1 and CDR2: SGHRS and YFSETQ. The CDR3 nucleotides are TGCGCCAGCAGCACGACAGGGCTAACTGAAGCTTTCTTT. It yields the protein CASSTTGLTEAFF.

The count of this clone is one. The rearrangement joins TRBV10-1 to TRBJ2-2, with TRBD1 as a possible D gene (6 bases). The CDR3 totals 14 residues. V was clipped by 4 bases and J by 8 bases, with 14 bases between them. Germline CDR1 and CDR2: WNHNN and SYGVQD (reference sequence). CDR3: CASSARDNTGELFF. The CDR3 nucleotides read TGCGCCAGCAGTGCAAGGGACAATACAGGGGAGCTGTTTTTT.

J is TRBJ1-2 and V is TRBV12-5; D unresolved. Germline CDR1 reads LGHNT; CDR2 reads FRNRAP. The CDR3 length is 12 residues. V gave up 7 bases and J gave up 4 bases, with 10 bases separating them. The CDR3 DNA reads as TGTGCTAGTGCTCCGGGTCCCTATGGCTACACCTTC. This encodes CASAPGPYGYTF. The full variable domain, completed using reference TRBV12-5 and TRBJ1-2, is DARVTQTPRHKVTEMGQEVTMRCQPILGHNTVFWYRQTMMQGLELLAYFRNRAPLDDSGMPKDRFSAEMPDATLATLKIQPSEPRDSAVYFCASAPGPYGYTFGSGTRLTVV.

V gene TRBV18 combines with J gene TRBJ2-1; maybe TRBD1 (6 bases). V was cut by 3 bases and J by 6 bases, with 9 bases left in between. CDR3 length equals 13 residues. The germline V gene encodes CDR1 KGHSH and CDR2 LQKENI. The CDR3 nucleotides read TGTGCCAGCTCACCGGCAGGGGCCAATGAGCAGTTCTTC. Amino acid sequence: CASSPAGANEQFF.

The J gene is TRBJ2-7, the V gene TRBV27, with a tentative D call TRBD2 (6 bases). Germline assignment: CDR1 MNHEY and CDR2 SMNVEV (reference sequence). CDR3 size: 16 residues. V lost 5 bases and J 3 bases, leaving 20 bases between the germline ends. DNA for the CDR3: TGTGCCAGCAGTCCCTCTTGGGGTGCGGGGAACTACGAGCAGTACTTC. It is translated as CASSPSWGAGNYEQYF.

The CDR3 reads CASSLVTAGEQYF. The CDR3 bases are TGTGCCAGCAGCTTGGTGACAGCGGGGGAGCAGTACTTC. V gene TRBV5-6 combines with J gene TRBJ2-7; 7 bases line up with TRBD2. CDR3 length: 13 residues. Trimming cost V 0 bases and J 7 bases; bases outside gene matches: 4. Germline V CDR1 and CDR2: SGHDT, YYEEEE.

This chain uses TRBV4-1 with TRBJ1-6; D not resolved. CDR1 and CDR2 from the germline V gene are MGHRA and YSYEKL. The CDR3 covers 15 residues. The V end was cut by 1 base, the J end by 8 bases, with 12 bases between. CDR3 loop: CASSQAPGRDSPLHF. As DNA, the CDR3 is TGCGCCAGCAGCCAAGCGCCCGGGAGGGATTCACCCCTCCACTTT.

This sequence joins TRBV10-1 and TRBJ1-2; 10 bases are a match to TRBD1. V shed 6 bases, J shed 1 base, and the junction held 2 bases outside the gene matches. The germline V gene has CDR1 WNHNN and CDR2 SYGVQD (reference sequence). This CDR3 spans 14 amino acids. CDR3 nucleotides: TGCGCCAGCAGAGGGACAGGGGTTAACTATGGCTACACCTTC. It encodes CASRGTGVNYGYTF.